Listed below are T cell receptor beta chains from one sample, sequenced in a study of T cells in Graves' hyperthyroidism and ophthalmopathy. Via MiXCR, TCRdb re-called the multiplex PCR reads, giving one row per CDR3 protein. The repertoire holds about 700,000 distinct CDR3 sequences, 12% to 15% seen once, with roughly 10% in the top ten. The sample consisted of blood. Receptor source: a woman younger than 30 with Graves' hyperthyroidism. The conserved cysteine and the conserved F or W are not part of the CDR3 here. Fields, in order: V gene, CDR3 length, clone size, CDR3 protein. Clone size is shown for a subset of rows, as once, few, many or a class of expanded clone.

V gene: TRBV7-3
CDR3 length: 19
clone size: NA
CDR3 protein: ASSLGPRGLAGLNRPGELF

V gene: TRBV20-1
CDR3 length: 13
clone size: many
CDR3 protein: SALAHGDKGYEQY

V gene: TRBV7-2
CDR3 length: 15
clone size: NA
CDR3 protein: ASSFLGGRERGETQY

V gene: TRBV9
CDR3 length: 15
clone size: many
CDR3 protein: ASSVGLGGYEEETQY

V gene: TRBV6-1
CDR3 length: 16
clone size: many
CDR3 protein: ASSEHLSLLGQTDTQY

V gene: TRBV7-2
CDR3 length: 13
clone size: many
CDR3 protein: ASSLGSGSNQPQH

V gene: TRBV30
CDR3 length: 10
clone size: many
CDR3 protein: AWDRGRSEAF

V gene: TRBV6-5
CDR3 length: 12
clone size: NA
CDR3 protein: ASSWTSGTETQY

V gene: TRBV2
CDR3 length: 13
clone size: many
CDR3 protein: ASRRELLGAGELF

V gene: TRBV19
CDR3 length: 14
clone size: few
CDR3 protein: ASFGQTLPTNYGYT

V gene: TRBV27
CDR3 length: 10
clone size: many
CDR3 protein: ASSIGLGEQF

V gene: TRBV11-2
CDR3 length: 16
clone size: NA
CDR3 protein: ASSLDPVQGTYNSPLH

V gene: TRBV14
CDR3 length: 13
clone size: NA
CDR3 protein: ASSRGTGYNSPLH

V gene: TRBV20-1
CDR3 length: 13
clone size: many
CDR3 protein: SARGGYGLSYEQY

V gene: TRBV3-1
CDR3 length: 13
clone size: many
CDR3 protein: ASKQTHQVYNEQF

V gene: TRBV6-5
CDR3 length: 16
clone size: few
CDR3 protein: ASSYSSRTALQLSEQF

V gene: TRBV28
CDR3 length: 12
clone size: many
CDR3 protein: ASSWQPNSYEQY

V gene: TRBV5-1
CDR3 length: 12
clone size: few
CDR3 protein: ASTPRPETYGYT